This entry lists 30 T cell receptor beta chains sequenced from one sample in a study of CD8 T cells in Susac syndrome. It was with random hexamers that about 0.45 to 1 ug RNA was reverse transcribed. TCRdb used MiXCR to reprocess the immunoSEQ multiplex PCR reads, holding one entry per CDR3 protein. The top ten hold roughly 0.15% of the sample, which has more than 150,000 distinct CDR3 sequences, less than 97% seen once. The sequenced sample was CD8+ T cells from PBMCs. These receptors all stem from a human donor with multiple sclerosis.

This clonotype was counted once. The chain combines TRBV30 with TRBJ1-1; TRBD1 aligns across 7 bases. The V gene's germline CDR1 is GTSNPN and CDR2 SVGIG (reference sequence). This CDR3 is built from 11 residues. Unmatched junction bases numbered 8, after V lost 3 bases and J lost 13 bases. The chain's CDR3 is CAWSGGTEVFF. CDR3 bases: TGTGCCTGGAGCGGGGGGACAGAGGTTTTCTTT.

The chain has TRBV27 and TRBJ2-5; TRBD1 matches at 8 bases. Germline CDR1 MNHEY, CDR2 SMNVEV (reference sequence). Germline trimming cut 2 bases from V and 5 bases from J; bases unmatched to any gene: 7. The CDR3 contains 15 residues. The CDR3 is CASSLRQGMGETQYF. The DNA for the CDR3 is TGTGCCAGCAGTTTAAGACAGGGGATGGGGGAGACCCAGTACTTC.

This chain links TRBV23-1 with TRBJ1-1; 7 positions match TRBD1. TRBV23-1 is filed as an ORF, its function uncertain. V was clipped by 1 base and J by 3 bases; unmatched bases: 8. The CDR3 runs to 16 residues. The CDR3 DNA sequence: TGCGCCAGCAGTCAATTACCGGGACAGAAGCACACTGAAGCTTTCTTT. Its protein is CASSQLPGQKHTEAFF.

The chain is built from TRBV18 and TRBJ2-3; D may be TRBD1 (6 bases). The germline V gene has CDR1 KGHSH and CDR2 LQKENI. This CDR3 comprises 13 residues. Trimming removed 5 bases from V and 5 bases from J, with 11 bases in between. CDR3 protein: CASSTGPGDTQYF. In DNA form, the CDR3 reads TGTGCCAGCTCAACAGGGCCGGGAGATACGCAGTATTTT. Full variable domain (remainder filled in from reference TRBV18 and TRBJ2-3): NAGVMQNPRHLVRRRGQEARLRCSPMKGHSHVYWYRQLPEEGLKFMVYLQKENIIDESGMPKERFSAEFPKEGPSILRIQQVVRGDSAAYFCASSTGPGDTQYFGPGTRLTVL.

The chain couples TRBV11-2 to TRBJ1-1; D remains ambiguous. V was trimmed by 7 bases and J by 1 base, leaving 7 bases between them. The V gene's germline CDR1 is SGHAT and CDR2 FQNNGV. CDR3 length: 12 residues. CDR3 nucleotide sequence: TGTGCCAGCACATTGCCGAACACTGAAGCTTTCTTT. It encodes CASTLPNTEAFF.

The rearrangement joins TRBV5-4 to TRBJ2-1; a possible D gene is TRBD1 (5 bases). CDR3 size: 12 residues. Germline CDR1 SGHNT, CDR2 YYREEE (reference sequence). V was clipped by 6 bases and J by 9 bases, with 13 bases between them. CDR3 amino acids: CASTQRGGEQFF. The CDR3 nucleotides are TGTGCCAGCACCCAAAGGGGCGGTGAGCAGTTCTTC.

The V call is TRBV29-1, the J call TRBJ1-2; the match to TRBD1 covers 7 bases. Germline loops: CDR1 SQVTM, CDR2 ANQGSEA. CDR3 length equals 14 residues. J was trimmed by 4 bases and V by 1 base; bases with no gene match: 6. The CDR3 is CSVEARGGGYGYTF. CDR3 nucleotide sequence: TGCAGCGTTGAAGCTCGAGGGGGCGGCTATGGCTACACCTTC. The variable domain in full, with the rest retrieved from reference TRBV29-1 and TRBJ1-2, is SAVISQKPSRDICQRGTSLTIQCQVDSQVTMMFWYRQQPGQSLTLIATANQGSEATYESGFVIDKFPISRPNLTFSTLTVSNMSPEDSSIYLCSVEARGGGYGYTFGSGTRLTVV.

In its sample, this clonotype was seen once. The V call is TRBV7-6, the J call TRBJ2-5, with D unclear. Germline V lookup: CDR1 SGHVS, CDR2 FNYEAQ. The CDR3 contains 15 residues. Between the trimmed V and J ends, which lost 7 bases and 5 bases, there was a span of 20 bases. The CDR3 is CASTPSPSEGETQYF. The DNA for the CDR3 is TGTGCCAGCACCCCAAGCCCGTCGGAAGGGGAGACCCAGTACTTC.

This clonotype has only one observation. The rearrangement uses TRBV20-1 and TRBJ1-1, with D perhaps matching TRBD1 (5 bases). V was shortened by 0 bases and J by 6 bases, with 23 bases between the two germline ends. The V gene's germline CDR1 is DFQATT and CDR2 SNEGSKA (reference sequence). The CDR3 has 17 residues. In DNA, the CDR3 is TGCAGTGCTAGAGAAAGATGGGGCGCATCCGCCTACCCTGAAGCTTTCTTT. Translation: CSARERWGASAYPEAFF.

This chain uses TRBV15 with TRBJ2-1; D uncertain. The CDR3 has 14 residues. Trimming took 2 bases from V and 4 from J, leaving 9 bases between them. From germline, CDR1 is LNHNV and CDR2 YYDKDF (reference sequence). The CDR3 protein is CATSRLLQYNEQFF. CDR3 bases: TGTGCCACCAGCAGACTCCTACAATACAATGAGCAGTTCTTC.

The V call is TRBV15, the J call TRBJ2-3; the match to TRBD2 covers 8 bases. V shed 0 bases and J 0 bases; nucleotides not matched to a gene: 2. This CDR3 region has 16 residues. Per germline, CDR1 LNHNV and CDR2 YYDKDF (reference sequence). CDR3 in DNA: TGTGCCACCAGCAGAGACAGACTAGCGAGCACAGATACGCAGTATTTT. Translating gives CATSRDRLASTDTQYF. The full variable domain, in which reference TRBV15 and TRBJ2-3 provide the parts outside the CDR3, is DAMVIQNPRYQVTQFGKPVTLSCSQTLNHNVMYWYQQKSSQAPKLLFHYYDKDFNNEADTPDNFQSRRPNTSFCFLDIRSPGLGDTAMYLCATSRDRLASTDTQYFGPGTRLTVL.

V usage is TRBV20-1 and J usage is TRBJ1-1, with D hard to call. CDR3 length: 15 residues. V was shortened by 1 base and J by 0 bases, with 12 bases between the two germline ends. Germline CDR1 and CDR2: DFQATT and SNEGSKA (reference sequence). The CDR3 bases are TGCAGTGCTAGAGCCCCGGACGCTCTGAACACTGAAGCTTTCTTT. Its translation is CSARAPDALNTEAFF.

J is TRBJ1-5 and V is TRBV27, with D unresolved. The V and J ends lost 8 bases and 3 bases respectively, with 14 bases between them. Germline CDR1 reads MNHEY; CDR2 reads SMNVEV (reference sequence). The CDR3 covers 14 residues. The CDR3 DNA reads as TGTGCCAGCTCCGACCGAGGCTTCAATCAGCCCCAGCATTTT. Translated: CASSDRGFNQPQHF.

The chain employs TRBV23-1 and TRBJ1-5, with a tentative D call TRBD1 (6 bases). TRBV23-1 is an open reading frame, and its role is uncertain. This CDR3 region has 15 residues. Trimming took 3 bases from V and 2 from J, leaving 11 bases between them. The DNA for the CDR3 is TGCGCCAGCAGTCAGGGGGCGCAGGGCAATCAGCCCCAGCATTTT. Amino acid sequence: CASSQGAQGNQPQHF.

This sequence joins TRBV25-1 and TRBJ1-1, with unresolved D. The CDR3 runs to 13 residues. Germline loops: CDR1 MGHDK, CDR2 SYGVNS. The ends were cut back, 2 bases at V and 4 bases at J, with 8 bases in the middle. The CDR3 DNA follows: TGTGCCAGCAGTGAAATGAGGGCCACTGAAGCTTTCTTT. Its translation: CASSEMRATEAFF.

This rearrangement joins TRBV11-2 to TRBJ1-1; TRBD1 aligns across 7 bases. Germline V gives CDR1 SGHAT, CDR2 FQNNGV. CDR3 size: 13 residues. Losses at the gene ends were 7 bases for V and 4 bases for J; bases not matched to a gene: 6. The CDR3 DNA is TGTGCCAGCACCCCACAGGGGCTCACTGAAGCTTTCTTT. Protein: CASTPQGLTEAFF.

The CDR3 DNA sequence: TGCAGCCTTCAGGGGACTAACACCGGGGAGCTGTTTTTT. Translation: CSLQGTNTGELFF. The chain has TRBV20-1 and TRBJ2-2; D may correspond to TRBD1 or TRBD2 (6 bases each). Germline V gives CDR1 DFQATT, CDR2 SNEGSKA (reference sequence). This CDR3 contains 13 residues.

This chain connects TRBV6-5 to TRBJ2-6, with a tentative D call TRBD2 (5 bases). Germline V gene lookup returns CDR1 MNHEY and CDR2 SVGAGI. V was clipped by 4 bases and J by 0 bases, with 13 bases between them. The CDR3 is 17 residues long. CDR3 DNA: TGTGCCAGCAGTTTGCGGGCCTTAACCTCTGGGGCCAACGTCCTGACTTTC. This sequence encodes CASSLRALTSGANVLTF.

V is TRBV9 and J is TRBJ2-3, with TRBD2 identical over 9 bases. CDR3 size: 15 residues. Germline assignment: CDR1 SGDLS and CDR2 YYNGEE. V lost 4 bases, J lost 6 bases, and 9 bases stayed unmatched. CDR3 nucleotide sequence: TGTGCCAGCAGCCCGCGGGGGGGCCATTCCGATACGCAGTATTTT. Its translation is CASSPRGGHSDTQYF.

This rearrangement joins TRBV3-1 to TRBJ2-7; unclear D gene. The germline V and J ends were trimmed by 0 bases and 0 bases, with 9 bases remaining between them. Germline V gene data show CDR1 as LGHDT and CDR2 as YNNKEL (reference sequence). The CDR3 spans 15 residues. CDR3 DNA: TGTGCCAGCAGCCAAGAGATGAAACCCTCCTACGAGCAGTACTTC. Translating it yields CASSQEMKPSYEQYF.

CDR3 residues: CASSVEGGQITDTQYF. The CDR3 coding sequence is TGTGCCAGCAGCGTAGAGGGGGGACAGATCACAGATACGCAGTATTTT. The chain combines TRBV9 with TRBJ2-3, with TRBD1 as a possible D gene (7 bases). V dropped 0 bases and J dropped 2 bases, with 13 bases sitting between them. The CDR3 contains 16 residues. Germline values: CDR1 SGDLS, CDR2 YYNGEE. The full variable domain, rest sourced from reference TRBV9 and TRBJ2-3, is DSGVTQTPKHLITATGQRVTLRCSPRSGDLSVYWYQQSLDQGLQFLIQYYNGEERAKGNILERFSAQQFPDLHSELNLSSLELGDSALYFCASSVEGGQITDTQYFGPGTRLTVL.

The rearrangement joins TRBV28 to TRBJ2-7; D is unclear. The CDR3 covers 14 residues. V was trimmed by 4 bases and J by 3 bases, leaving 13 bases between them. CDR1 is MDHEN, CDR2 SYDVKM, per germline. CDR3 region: CASSSQWQLYEQYV. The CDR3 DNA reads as TGTGCCAGCAGTTCTCAATGGCAGCTCTACGAGCAGTACGTC.

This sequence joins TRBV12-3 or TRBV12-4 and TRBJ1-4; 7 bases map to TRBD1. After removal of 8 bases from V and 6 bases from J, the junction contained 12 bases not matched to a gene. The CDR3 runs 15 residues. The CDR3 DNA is TGTGCCAGCCTATCAGGGGGGGGCGCTTATGAAAAACTGTTTTTT. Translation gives CASLSGGGAYEKLFF.

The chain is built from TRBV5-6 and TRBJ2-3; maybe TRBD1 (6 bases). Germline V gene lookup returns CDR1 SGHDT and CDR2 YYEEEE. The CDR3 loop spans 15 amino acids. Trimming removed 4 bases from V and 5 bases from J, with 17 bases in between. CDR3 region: CASSPPGAGGDTQYF. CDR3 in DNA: TGTGCCAGCAGCCCCCCAGGGGCCGGAGGAGATACGCAGTATTTT.

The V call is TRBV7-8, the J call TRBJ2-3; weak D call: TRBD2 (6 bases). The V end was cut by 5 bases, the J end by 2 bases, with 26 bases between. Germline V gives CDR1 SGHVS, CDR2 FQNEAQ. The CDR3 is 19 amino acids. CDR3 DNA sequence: TGTGCCAGCAGCCCCGGGAGACAGCCTACCTATCCCTTCACAGATACGCAGTATTTT. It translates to CASSPGRQPTYPFTDTQYF.

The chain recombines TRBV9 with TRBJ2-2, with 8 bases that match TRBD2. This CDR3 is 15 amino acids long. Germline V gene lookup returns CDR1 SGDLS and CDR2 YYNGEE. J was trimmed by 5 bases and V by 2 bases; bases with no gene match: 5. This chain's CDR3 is CASSVSGGVTGELFF. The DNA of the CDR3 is TGTGCCAGCAGCGTCAGCGGGGGTGTAACCGGGGAGCTGTTTTTT.

The CDR3 sequence is CASSLSGSYNSPLHF. The CDR3 DNA reads as TGTGCCAGCAGTTTATCCGGGTCCTATAATTCACCCCTCCACTTT. The V call is TRBV27, the J call TRBJ1-6; D gene ambiguous. The V gene lost 0 bases and the J gene lost 1 base, with 4 bases spanning the gap. This CDR3 is 15 amino acids long. Germline V CDR1 and CDR2: MNHEY, SMNVEV (reference sequence).

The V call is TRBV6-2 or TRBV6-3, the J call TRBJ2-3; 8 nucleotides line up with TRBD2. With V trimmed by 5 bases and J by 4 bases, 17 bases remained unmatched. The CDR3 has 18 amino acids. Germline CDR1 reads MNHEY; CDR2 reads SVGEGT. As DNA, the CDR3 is TGTGCCAGCAGTCCTTCCCGGAATAGCGGGGCTCGTGCAGATACGCAGTATTTT. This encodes CASSPSRNSGARADTQYF.

DNA for the CDR3: TGCAGCGTTAATTTTGTTCCCGTGGCGGACAATGAGCAGTTCTTC. It encodes CSVNFVPVADNEQFF. This sequence joins TRBV29-1 and TRBJ2-1; D gene ambiguous. This CDR3 is 15 amino acids long. Germline V lookup: CDR1 SQVTM, CDR2 ANQGSEA. The V end lost 5 bases, the J end lost 5 bases, and 19 bases lay between the germline ends.

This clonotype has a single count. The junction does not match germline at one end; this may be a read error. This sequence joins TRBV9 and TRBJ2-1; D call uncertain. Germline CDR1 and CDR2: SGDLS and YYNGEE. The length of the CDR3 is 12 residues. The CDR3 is CASSVGKNEQFF. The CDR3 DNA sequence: TGTGCCAGCAGTGTAGGGAAGAATGAGCAGTTCTTC.